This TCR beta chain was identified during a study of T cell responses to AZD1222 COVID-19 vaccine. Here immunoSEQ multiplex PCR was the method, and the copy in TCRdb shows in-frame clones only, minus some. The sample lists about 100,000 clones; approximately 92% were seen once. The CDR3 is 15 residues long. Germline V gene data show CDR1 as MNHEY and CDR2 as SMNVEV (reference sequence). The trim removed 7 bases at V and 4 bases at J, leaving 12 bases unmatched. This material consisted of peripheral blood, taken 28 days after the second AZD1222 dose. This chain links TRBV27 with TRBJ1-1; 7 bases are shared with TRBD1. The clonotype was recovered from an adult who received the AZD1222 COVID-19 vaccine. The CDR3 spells CASKRVQGRGTEAFF. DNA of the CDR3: TGTGCCAGCAAAAGGGTACAGGGGAGAGGCACTGAAGCTTTCTTT.